Shown below are 28 T cell receptor beta chains from a single sample sequenced in a study of beta chain features in type 1 diabetes. Whole-study results and caveats: Among patients with Type 1 diabetes, TCRB CDR3s were moderately but significantly shorter in every one of the four CD4+ subsets.

The entirety of the isolated RNA underwent reverse transcription, so expressed TCRB transcripts were sequenced. This table comes from immunoSEQ multiplex PCR, and its TCRdb copy is limited to in-frame clones, with some not included. Of about 300,000 clones in the sample, 13% were seen once. What these receptors recognize is not known. The sequencing input was naive CD4+ T cells from blood. These receptors were collected from a young woman with type 1 diabetes.

This rearrangement joins TRBV9 to TRBJ1-2; 7 bases agree with TRBD1. The CDR3 spans 14 residues. Trimming cost V 4 bases and J 6 bases; bases outside gene matches: 9. Germline CDR1 reads SGDLS; CDR2 reads YYNGEE. DNA for the CDR3: TGTGCCAGCAGCCGCCTCGACAGGGTCGATGGCTACACCTTC. Protein: CASSRLDRVDGYTF.

There are a few counts of this clone. The chain is built from TRBV5-1 and TRBJ2-3; D uncertain. Germline assignment: CDR1 SGHRS and CDR2 YFSETQ. The CDR3 is 15 amino acids. Trimming left V 3 bases short and J 1 base short, with 12 bases between. The DNA of the CDR3 is TGCGCCAGCAGCTCGGTTGGGCTTCGCACAGATACGCAGTATTTT. It is translated as CASSSVGLRTDTQYF.

This clone showed up just a few times. The rearrangement uses TRBV7-9 and TRBJ2-7, with D perhaps TRBD1 (5 bases). Germline CDR1 SEHNR, CDR2 FQNEAQ (reference sequence). Trimming cost V 2 bases and J 12 bases, with 11 bases left between them. This CDR3 contains 11 residues. The CDR3: CASSLSGHRYF. The DNA for the CDR3 is TGTGCCAGCAGCTTATCCGGACACCGGTACTTC.

This clone turned up a few times. The chain uses TRBV2 and TRBJ2-1, with TRBD2 identical over 8 bases. Germline values: CDR1 SNHLY, CDR2 FYNNEI. This CDR3 has 15 amino acids. V lost 3 bases and J lost 7; bases outside the gene matches: 8. The CDR3 DNA reads as TGTGCCAGCAGTGAGAGCGGGAGAGGAGGGAATGAGCAGTTCTTC. It specifies CASSESGRGGNEQFF. The whole variable domain, filled in from reference TRBV2 and TRBJ2-1, reads EPEVTQTPSHQVTQMGQEVILRCVPISNHLYFYWYRQILGQKVEFLVSFYNNEISEKSEIFDDQFSVERPDGSNFTLKIRSTKLEDSAMYFCASSESGRGGNEQFFGPGTRLTVL.

The rearrangement links TRBV5-1 to TRBJ2-1, with 11 bases fitting TRBD2. CDR3 length equals 17 residues. V shed 3 bases, J shed 6 bases, and the junction held 11 bases outside the gene matches. Germline CDR1 and CDR2: SGHRS and YFSETQ. The CDR3: CASSYYPTSGRPNEQFF. The CDR3 DNA reads TGCGCCAGCAGCTACTATCCTACTAGCGGGAGACCCAATGAGCAGTTCTTC.

The sample holds a few counts of this clone. The genes are TRBV11-1 and TRBJ2-1; D unclear. The V gene lost 4 bases and the J gene lost 0 bases, with 10 bases spanning the gap. Germline CDR1 is SGHAT and CDR2 is FQDESV (reference sequence). The CDR3 runs to 15 residues. The CDR3 loop reads CASSSAKSSYNEQFF. CDR3 in DNA: TGTGCCAGCAGCTCCGCTAAGAGCTCCTACAATGAGCAGTTCTTC.

This clone was recorded a few times. This chain's CDR3 is CASSYQSGDTGELFF. DNA for the CDR3: TGTGCCAGCAGTTACCAGTCGGGAGACACCGGGGAGCTGTTTTTT. The J gene is TRBJ2-2, the V gene TRBV6-5; the D gene is possibly TRBD2 (6 bases). The V and J ends lost 2 bases and 3 bases respectively, with 10 bases between them. Germline V gene lookup returns CDR1 MNHEY and CDR2 SVGAGI. The length of the CDR3 is 15 residues.

The rearrangement joins TRBV7-2 to TRBJ2-5; the match to TRBD1 covers 9 bases. The junction had 4 bases not matched to a gene; V was cut back by 0 bases and J by 5 bases. The CDR3 consists of 15 residues. Looked up from germline, CDR1 is SGHTA and CDR2 is FQGNSA. The CDR3 DNA sequence: TGTGCCAGCAGCTTAGCCCCCGACAGGGGGGAGACCCAGTACTTC. This sequence encodes CASSLAPDRGETQYF.

The V and J genes are TRBV27 and TRBJ2-1; possible D gene TRBD2, 6 bases. The CDR3 extends over 14 amino acids. The germline gives CDR1 MNHEY, CDR2 SMNVEV (reference sequence). V shed 2 bases and J shed 6 bases, with 11 bases lying between them. In DNA form, the CDR3 reads TGTGCCAGCAGTTTACGGGGGTCGAGCAATGAGCAGTTCTTC. Translating gives CASSLRGSSNEQFF.

The rearrangement links TRBV4-3 to TRBJ2-5; 7 bases fit TRBD2. The CDR3 extends over 15 amino acids. Germline trimming cut 1 base from V and 5 bases from J; bases unmatched to any gene: 7. CDR1 is LGHNA and CDR2 is YSLEER in the germline V gene. CDR3 in DNA: TGCGCCAGCAGCCAAGGGACTAGAGTCGGGGAGACCCAGTACTTC. Protein sequence: CASSQGTRVGETQYF.

The V and J genes are TRBV5-4 and TRBJ2-7; 7 bases are shared with TRBD2. Germline CDR1 and CDR2: SGHNT and YYREEE (reference sequence). This CDR3 is 15 amino acids long. Trimming took 5 bases from V and 3 from J; bases not matched to a gene: 11. This CDR3 is CASRGLLAVGYEQYF. The CDR3 DNA follows: TGTGCCAGCAGGGGTCTCCTAGCGGTGGGCTACGAGCAGTACTTC.

This clone showed up just a few times. This rearrangement joins TRBV18 to TRBJ2-5; 10 bases map to TRBD1. The CDR3 covers 16 residues. V lost 3 bases and J lost 3; bases outside the gene matches: 7. Germline values: CDR1 KGHSH, CDR2 LQKENI. The CDR3: CASSPRDRGTKETQYF. For the CDR3, the DNA is TGTGCCAGCTCACCTCGGGACAGGGGAACTAAAGAGACCCAGTACTTC.

The V call is TRBV29-1, the J call TRBJ2-1; 11 nucleotides align to TRBD2. V dropped 4 bases and J dropped 7; count of bases not matched to a gene: 6. The CDR3 is made up of 14 amino acids. In germline, CDR1 is SQVTM, CDR2 ANQGSEA. CDR3 DNA sequence: TGCAGCGTTGTACTAGCGGGAGAAAGAAATGAGCAGTTCTTC. It encodes CSVVLAGERNEQFF.

The chain is built from TRBV7-2 and TRBJ2-3, with 9 bases lining up with TRBD2. CDR1 SGHTA and CDR2 FQGNSA come from the germline V gene. Trimming cost V 0 bases and J 4 bases; bases outside gene matches: 5. The CDR3 has 16 residues. The CDR3: CASSLAPSGRSDTQYF. CDR3 nucleotides: TGTGCCAGCAGCTTAGCGCCAAGCGGGAGGTCAGATACGCAGTATTTT.

This clone was counted a few times. The chain couples TRBV6-5 to TRBJ1-2; D remains ambiguous. Trimming stripped 6 bases from V and 4 bases from J, with 15 bases between. This CDR3 is built from 14 residues. Germline V lookup: CDR1 MNHEY, CDR2 SVGAGI. The CDR3 reads CASSLDPPAYGYTF. The CDR3, as DNA: TGTGCCAGCAGCCTAGACCCTCCGGCCTATGGCTACACCTTC.

This clone has a handful of counts. The chain has TRBV20-1 and TRBJ2-2; no definite D call. The CDR3 is made up of 11 amino acids. The V and J ends lost 3 bases and 8 bases respectively, with 7 bases between them. Per the germline V gene, CDR1 is DFQATT and CDR2 is SNEGSKA (reference sequence). Here the CDR3 DNA reads TGCAGTGCTAGTGTCGGGGGGGAGCTGTTTTTT. This encodes CSASVGGELFF.

The chain carries TRBV7-9 and TRBJ2-1, with 9 positions matching TRBD2. J lost 9 bases, V lost 6 bases, and 0 bases had no gene match. The CDR3 length is 11 residues. Germline CDR1 SEHNR, CDR2 FQNEAQ (reference sequence). The chain's CDR3 is CASSSGGEQFF. The CDR3 nucleotides read TGTGCCAGCAGTAGCGGGGGTGAGCAGTTCTTC. The full variable domain, rest sourced from reference TRBV7-9 and TRBJ2-1, is DTGVSQNPRHKITKRGQNVTFRCDPISEHNRLYWYRQTLGQGPEFLTYFQNEAQLEKSRLLSDRFSAERPKGSFSTLEIQRTEQGDSAMYLCASSSGGEQFFGPGTRLTVL.

The chain carries TRBV6-5 and TRBJ2-5; D gene uncertain. V was cut by 1 base and J by 4 bases, with 13 bases left in between. CDR3 length: 15 amino acids. Per the germline V gene, CDR1 is MNHEY and CDR2 is SVGAGI. CDR3: CASSYFTSHGETQYF. The CDR3 DNA follows: TGTGCCAGCAGTTACTTCACTTCTCACGGAGAGACCCAGTACTTC.

This rearrangement joins TRBV29-1 to TRBJ2-1; 7 bases are a match to TRBD2. CDR1 is SQVTM and CDR2 is ANQGSEA in the germline V gene. This CDR3 is 15 amino acids long. The J segment lost 3 bases and the V segment lost 7 bases, leaving 12 bases of the junction unmatched. The CDR3 spells CSAPPWAGDYNEQFF. The CDR3, as DNA: TGCAGCGCTCCCCCTTGGGCGGGGGACTACAATGAGCAGTTCTTC.

This clone was counted a few times. The rearrangement uses TRBV30 and TRBJ1-1; no definite D call. The CDR3 runs 11 residues. Germline V lookup: CDR1 GTSNPN, CDR2 SVGIG (reference sequence). V gave up 0 bases and J gave up 7 bases, with 6 bases separating them. The CDR3 loop is CAWSVPSEAFF. The CDR3 DNA reads as TGTGCCTGGAGTGTACCGAGTGAAGCTTTCTTT.

This chain joins TRBV6-6 and TRBJ1-5; 9 nucleotides line up with TRBD1. Germline V gene sequence: CDR1 MNHNY, CDR2 SVGAGI (reference sequence). V shed 9 bases, J shed 4 bases, and the junction held 10 bases outside the gene matches. The length of the CDR3 is 15 residues. The CDR3 region is CASRSAGTGNQPQHF. CDR3 bases: TGTGCCAGTAGGAGCGCGGGGACAGGGAATCAGCCCCAGCATTTT.

This chain joins TRBV12-5 and TRBJ1-1; TRBD1 is a possible D gene (5 bases). The germline CDR1 and CDR2 sequences are LGHNT and FRNRAP. There are 13 residues in the CDR3. Between the trimmed V and J ends, which lost 7 bases and 5 bases, there was a span of 14 bases. CDR3 sequence: CASERGPGTEAFF. CDR3 bases: TGTGCTAGTGAGCGGGGCCCGGGGACTGAAGCTTTCTTT.

This chain joins TRBV29-1 and TRBJ1-1; D may be TRBD1 (5 bases). Deletions cut 2 bases from V and 9 bases from J, with 10 bases between. The germline CDR1 and CDR2 sequences are SQVTM and ANQGSEA. CDR3 length equals 11 residues. The CDR3 region is CSVETQGKAFF. Here the CDR3 DNA reads TGCAGCGTTGAAACTCAGGGCAAAGCTTTCTTT.

This clone was counted between two and nine times. The rearrangement links TRBV28 to TRBJ1-4; 7 bases fit TRBD1. Looked up from germline, CDR1 is MDHEN and CDR2 is SYDVKM. This CDR3 has 15 residues. V shed 4 bases and J 5 bases; nucleotides not matched to a gene: 7. CDR3 in amino acids: CASSSRQGRNEKLFF. For the CDR3, the DNA is TGTGCCAGCAGTTCACGACAGGGCAGAAATGAAAAACTGTTTTTT. Using reference TRBV28 and TRBJ1-4 for the parts outside the CDR3, the full variable domain is DVKVTQSSRYLVKRTGEKVFLECVQDMDHENMFWYRQDPGLGLRLIYFSYDVKMKEKGDIPEGYSVSREKKERFSLILESASTNQTSMYLCASSSRQGRNEKLFFGSGTQLSVL.

This chain uses TRBV5-1 with TRBJ2-7; 9 bases fit TRBD2. Germline loops: CDR1 SGHRS, CDR2 YFSETQ. This CDR3 is 16 amino acids long. The J segment lost 6 bases and the V segment lost 3 bases, leaving 13 bases of the junction unmatched. The CDR3 nucleotides read TGCGCCAGCAGCTGGACCCCGGGGACTAGCTTCCTCGAGCAGTACTTC. Protein product: CASSWTPGTSFLEQYF. The whole variable domain, filled in from reference TRBV5-1 and TRBJ2-7, reads KAGVTQTPRYLIKTRGQQVTLSCSPISGHRSVSWYQQTPGQGLQFLFEYFSETQRNKGNFPGRFSGRQFSNSRSEMNVSTLELGDSALYLCASSWTPGTSFLEQYFGPGTRLTVT.

V usage is TRBV7-9 and J usage is TRBJ1-5; D call uncertain. Deletions cut 3 bases from V and 3 bases from J, with 9 bases between. Germline values: CDR1 SEHNR, CDR2 FQNEAQ (reference sequence). The CDR3 is 14 residues long. The CDR3 is CASSFTGDNQPQHF. CDR3 sequence (DNA): TGTGCCAGCAGCTTTACCGGGGACAATCAGCCCCAGCATTTT.

The gene calls are TRBV20-1 and TRBJ2-5; no definite D call. Deletions cut 3 bases from V and 10 bases from J, with 12 bases between. CDR1 and CDR2 from the germline V gene are DFQATT and SNEGSKA (reference sequence). This CDR3 is built from 11 residues. The CDR3 DNA is TGCAGTGCTAGCGCCGAGAGTGTCCAGTACTTC. It encodes CSASAESVQYF.

This clone was seen only a few times. The V and J genes are TRBV19 and TRBJ2-5; D is possibly TRBD2 (5 bases). Germline CDR1 LNHDA, CDR2 SQIVND (reference sequence). The CDR3 sequence is 13 residues long. The V end was cut by 8 bases, the J end by 5 bases, with 15 bases between. The DNA for the CDR3 is TGTGCCAGTTCCGCCCGGGGATGGGAGACCCAGTACTTC. Encoded protein: CASSARGWETQYF.